Presented here are 30 T cell receptor beta chains from one specimen sequenced in a study of cytomegalovirus exposure and HLA in healthy donors. In the PCR, 60 Vbeta and 13 Jbeta primers were used. The data were produced by immunoSEQ multiplex PCR, yet TCRdb's version contains in-frame clones alone and is incomplete. The data contain roughly 150,000 clones, about two thirds of them singletons. The source material was PBMCs. These receptors were obtained from a man younger than 40 in good health and CMV-seropositive.

The sample holds a few counts of this clone. Germline and junction disagree at one end, which may indicate a read error. The rearrangement links TRBV7-9 to TRBJ2-5, with TRBD1 as a possible D gene (5 bases). Germline V gene lookup returns CDR1 SEHNR and CDR2 FQNEAQ (reference sequence). The CDR3 extends over 13 amino acids. The CDR3 here is CASSLLTDTDANF. The CDR3 DNA reads TGTGCCAGCAGCTTATTAACGGACACCGACGCCAACTTC.

V and J are TRBV21-1 and TRBJ2-7; TRBD2 is the table's D call and was not checked against the DNA. TRBV21-1 is a pseudogene. This CDR3 contains 14 residues. The CDR3 here is CASSKGLWSYEQYF. CDR3 in DNA: TGTGCCAGCAGCAAAGGACTATGGTCCTACGAGCAGTACTTC.

This clone showed up just a few times. The J gene is TRBJ2-1, the V gene TRBV28; D might be TRBD2 (6 bases). V was clipped by 6 bases and J by 12 bases, with 24 bases between them. Germline V CDR1 and CDR2: MDHEN, SYDVKM. The length of the CDR3 is 15 residues. CDR3 residues: CASRPLGGGGWGQFF. DNA for the CDR3: TGTGCCAGCAGGCCCCTTGGGGGTGGGGGGTGGGGGCAGTTCTTC.

Only a few counts were recorded for this clone. The chain employs TRBV4-1 and TRBJ1-2; 7 bases are shared with TRBD1. This CDR3 has 14 residues. Germline V gene lookup returns CDR1 MGHRA and CDR2 YSYEKL. J was trimmed by 4 bases and V by 3 bases; bases with no gene match: 5. This chain's CDR3 is CASSHNRGSYGYTF. The CDR3 DNA follows: TGCGCCAGCAGCCATAACAGGGGTTCCTATGGCTACACCTTC.

The chain recombines TRBV28 with TRBJ1-1, with no clear D. The CDR3 length is 15 residues. Trimming pared 7 bases from V and 4 bases from J, leaving 19 bases between. CDR1 and CDR2 from the germline V gene are MDHEN and SYDVKM. In nucleotides, the CDR3 is TGTGCCAGCACCCTCCTTGGCGGACTAGCCACTGAAGCTTTCTTT. It translates to CASTLLGGLATEAFF.

J is TRBJ1-2 and V is TRBV19, with 9 bases matching TRBD1. Germline V gives CDR1 LNHDA, CDR2 SQIVND (reference sequence). The length of the CDR3 is 13 residues. V dropped 3 bases and J dropped 8; count of bases not matched to a gene: 4. The CDR3 sequence is CASSIGTGTGYTF. As DNA, the CDR3 is TGTGCCAGTAGTATCGGGACAGGGACCGGCTACACCTTC.

V gene TRBV5-1 combines with J gene TRBJ1-1; perhaps TRBD1 as D (5 bases). Trimming removed 0 bases at V and 6 bases at J, with 9 bases between. This CDR3 spans 13 amino acids. Germline lookup yields CDR1 SGHRS and CDR2 YFSETQ. For the CDR3, the DNA is TGCGCCAGCAGCTTGGGCCAGGGCCCTGAAGCTTTCTTT. This sequence encodes CASSLGQGPEAFF.

This clone showed up just a few times. The V call is TRBV12-5, the J call TRBJ2-5; tentative D call: TRBD1 (6 bases). TRBJ2-7 explains the end of the DNA better; the J call may be wrong. The CDR3 has 15 residues. Germline V gene data show CDR1 as LGHNT and CDR2 as FRNRAP. The CDR3 nucleotides read TGTGCTAGTGGTCACAGGGACGCGACAGCCTACGAGCAGTACTTC. Its translation is CASGHRDATAYEQYF.

This rearrangement joins TRBV19 to TRBJ1-5; D remains unclear. Germline V lookup: CDR1 LNHDA, CDR2 SQIVND (reference sequence). The CDR3 runs 16 residues. Trimming removed 1 base at V and 4 bases at J, with 14 bases between. CDR3 amino acids: CASSIVTPLVNQPQHF. Here the CDR3 DNA reads TGTGCCAGTAGTATAGTAACCCCCTTAGTGAATCAGCCCCAGCATTTT.

The V call is TRBV10-3, the J call TRBJ1-4, with TRBD1 matching 7 bases. Germline V gene data show CDR1 as ENHRY and CDR2 as SYGVKD. The CDR3 sequence is 17 residues long. J gave up 0 bases and V 3 bases, and 7 bases lay outside the gene matches. The CDR3 region is CAISEGTALTTNEKLFF. The CDR3 DNA sequence: TGTGCCATCAGTGAAGGGACAGCTTTGACAACTAATGAAAAACTGTTTTTT.

The chain couples TRBV27 to TRBJ2-1; 11 bases map to TRBD1. This CDR3 comprises 18 residues. The V gene end was trimmed by 4 bases and the J gene end by 6 bases; junction bases not matched to a gene: 14. Germline CDR1 is MNHEY and CDR2 is SMNVEV (reference sequence). The CDR3 DNA is TGTGCCAGCAGTTGGGGGACAGGGGGATTAGGGCGGAGCAATGAGCAGTTCTTC. This translates into CASSWGTGGLGRSNEQFF.

This chain connects TRBV11-3 to TRBJ2-7; 11 bases are a match to TRBD2. Germline assignment: CDR1 SGHNT and CDR2 YENEEA. The CDR3 length is 14 residues. V trimming: 8 bases; J trimming: 5 bases; junction bases outside the gene matches: 8. This CDR3 is CASATSGSPHEQYF. The CDR3 bases are TGTGCCAGCGCCACTAGCGGGAGCCCCCACGAGCAGTACTTC.

V gene TRBV27 combines with J gene TRBJ1-1; maybe TRBD1 (5 bases). Germline lookup yields CDR1 MNHEY and CDR2 SMNVEV (reference sequence). The ends were cut back, 3 bases at V and 7 bases at J, with 9 bases in the middle. The CDR3 has 12 residues. Here the CDR3 reads CASSFHGGEAFF. For the CDR3, the DNA is TGTGCCAGCAGTTTTCACGGGGGTGAAGCTTTCTTT.

The chain recombines TRBV23-1 with TRBJ1-1; 11 nucleotides align to TRBD1. TRBV23-1 is placed among ORFs of uncertain function. This CDR3 is built from 17 residues. V lost 0 bases to trimming and J lost 3 bases; unmatched junction nucleotides: 6. CDR3 bases: TGCGCCAGCAGTCAATCAATAGGACAGGGGGCGCACACTGAAGCTTTCTTT. It translates to CASSQSIGQGAHTEAFF.

This clone has just a few counts. The chain is built from TRBV6-1 and TRBJ1-2; no definite D call. Between the trimmed V and J ends, which lost 3 bases and 8 bases, there was a span of 19 bases. Germline V CDR1 and CDR2: MNHNS, SASEGT. The CDR3 contains 15 residues. The CDR3 DNA reads TGTGCCAGCAGTGACGTACTTCCCTACCCGGGAGGCTACACCTTC. This gives the protein CASSDVLPYPGGYTF.

The chain employs TRBV27 and TRBJ2-5; D remains unclear. CDR3 length: 13 residues. Germline V gives CDR1 MNHEY, CDR2 SMNVEV (reference sequence). V was pared by 0 bases and J by 4 bases, with 6 bases between. Here the CDR3 reads CASSLSRGETQYF. Here the CDR3 DNA reads TGTGCCAGCAGTTTATCGCGAGGAGAGACCCAGTACTTC.

V gene TRBV6-1 combines with J gene TRBJ1-5; D is perhaps TRBD1 (6 bases). Germline CDR1 is MNHNS and CDR2 is SASEGT. The CDR3 loop spans 12 amino acids. V was pared by 8 bases and J by 7 bases, with 12 bases between. This CDR3 is CASVGQLQPQHF. CDR3 nucleotides: TGTGCCAGCGTCGGACAGCTCCAGCCCCAGCATTTT.

In this sample, this clone turned up a few times. The sample has other DNA sequences that encode this CDR3 too. This sequence joins TRBV5-1 and TRBJ1-6; D is perhaps TRBD1 (5 bases). This CDR3 is built from 14 residues. Looked up from germline, CDR1 is SGHRS and CDR2 is YFSETQ. V was shortened by 7 bases and J by 5 bases, with 13 bases between the two germline ends. This CDR3 is CASGGTADNSPLHF. The DNA of the CDR3 is TGCGCCAGCGGAGGGACGGCTGATAATTCACCCCTCCACTTT.

This clone was seen a few times. The rearrangement links TRBV19 to TRBJ2-3; 9 nucleotides align to TRBD2. Germline V CDR1 and CDR2: LNHDA, SQIVND (reference sequence). Trimming at V came to 4 bases and at J to 4 bases, leaving 3 bases not matched to a gene. The CDR3 has 14 residues. CDR3 in DNA: TGTGCCAGTAGTACAGGACTAGCGTCAGATACGCAGTATTTT. It is translated as CASSTGLASDTQYF.

The rearrangement links TRBV2 to TRBJ2-5, with 7 positions matching TRBD1. V was pared by 7 bases and J by 3 bases, with 5 bases of the junction left unmatched. The CDR3 has 13 residues. Per germline, CDR1 SNHLY and CDR2 FYNNEI. CDR3 sequence reads: CASTGTVKETQYF. The CDR3 DNA sequence: TGTGCCAGCACTGGGACAGTTAAAGAGACCCAGTACTTC.

This clone was seen once. The chain has TRBV5-1 and TRBJ2-6; D remains ambiguous. The CDR3 length is 15 residues. Between the trimmed V and J ends, which lost 2 bases and 0 bases, there was a span of 6 bases. Germline V gene sequence: CDR1 SGHRS, CDR2 YFSETQ. The CDR3 DNA reads as TGCGCCAGCAGCTTATCTGTCTCTGGGGCCAACGTCCTGACTTTC. Translating it yields CASSLSVSGANVLTF. Full variable domain (rest looked up from reference TRBV5-1 and TRBJ2-6): KAGVTQTPRYLIKTRGQQVTLSCSPISGHRSVSWYQQTPGQGLQFLFEYFSETQRNKGNFPGRFSGRQFSNSRSEMNVSTLELGDSALYLCASSLSVSGANVLTFGAGSRLTVL.

Points on this clone: Other DNA variants within this sample encode the same CDR3. The chain combines TRBV13 with TRBJ2-3; D remains ambiguous. The CDR3 spans 14 residues. Trimming removed 0 bases from V and 1 base from J, with 5 bases in between. Per the germline V gene, CDR1 is PRHDT and CDR2 is FYEKMQ (reference sequence). CDR3 in amino acids: CASSLGRGTDTQYF. The CDR3 DNA is TGTGCCAGCAGCTTAGGTCGGGGCACAGATACGCAGTATTTT.

This clone has just a few counts. This chain joins TRBV9 and TRBJ2-7, with D possibly matching TRBD1 (6 bases). CDR1 SGDLS and CDR2 YYNGEE come from the germline V gene. This CDR3 spans 15 amino acids. Trimming took 0 bases from V and 2 from J, leaving 12 bases between them. CDR3 nucleotide sequence: TGTGCCAGCAGCGTAGGCTCAGGGGCGACCTACGAGCAGTACTTC. It specifies CASSVGSGATYEQYF.

The chain has TRBV27 and TRBJ2-7; 9 bases map to TRBD2. The CDR3 sequence is 14 residues long. The germline V gene encodes CDR1 MNHEY and CDR2 SMNVEV (reference sequence). J lost 3 bases, V lost 6 bases, and 6 bases had no gene match. DNA of the CDR3: TGTGCCAGCAGATGGGCTAGCGGGAACTACGAGCAGTACTTC. This encodes CASRWASGNYEQYF.

This rearrangement joins TRBV10-3 to TRBJ1-1; 9 positions agree with TRBD1. Per the germline V gene, CDR1 is ENHRY and CDR2 is SYGVKD. The V gene end was trimmed by 4 bases and the J gene end by 10 bases; junction bases not matched to a gene: 7. The CDR3 is 13 amino acids. CDR3 nucleotide sequence: TGTGCCATCAGTGCGCTTGGGGGACAGGGAGCTTTCTTT. This sequence encodes CAISALGGQGAFF.

The J gene is TRBJ2-7, the V gene TRBV5-6, with D possibly matching TRBD2 (5 bases). The CDR3 sequence is 15 residues long. Trimming stripped 6 bases from V and 0 bases from J, with 16 bases between. CDR1 is SGHDT, CDR2 YYEEEE, per germline. CDR3 DNA: TGTGCCAGCACACAACAACCCGGGAACTCCTACGAGCAGTACTTC. This gives the protein CASTQQPGNSYEQYF.

V gene TRBV13 combines with J gene TRBJ1-2, with 8 bases lining up with TRBD1. Per germline, CDR1 PRHDT and CDR2 FYEKMQ (reference sequence). CDR3 length: 17 amino acids. V was clipped by 5 bases and J by 0 bases; unmatched bases: 11. CDR3: CASSPSPGTGANYGYTF. The CDR3 DNA is TGTGCCAGCAGCCCAAGCCCCGGGACAGGCGCTAACTATGGCTACACCTTC. The full variable domain, with the rest looked up from reference TRBV13 and TRBJ1-2, is AAGVIQSPRHLIKEKRETATLKCYPIPRHDTVYWYQQGPGQDPQFLISFYEKMQSDKGSIPDRFSAQQFSDYHSELNMSSLELGDSALYFCASSPSPGTGANYGYTFGSGTRLTVV.

This clone was seen just once. The chain recombines TRBV4-2 with TRBJ2-7; 8 nucleotides align to TRBD1. The V and J ends lost 0 bases and 3 bases, in that order; junction bases with no gene match: 7. The CDR3 consists of 16 residues. The germline V gene has CDR1 LGHNA and CDR2 YNFKEQ. The CDR3 sequence: CASSQEVGQGNYEQYF. CDR3 DNA sequence: TGTGCCAGCAGCCAAGAAGTAGGACAGGGAAACTACGAGCAGTACTTC.

This chain links TRBV7-2 with TRBJ2-7; 9 bases are shared with TRBD2. J gave up 6 bases and V 2 bases, and 5 bases lay outside the gene matches. Germline V gene data show CDR1 as SGHTA and CDR2 as FQGNSA. The CDR3 covers 14 residues. The CDR3 DNA reads TGTGCCAGCAGCTTAATAGCGGGAGATGGCGAGCAGTACTTC. Translated: CASSLIAGDGEQYF.

Concerning this clone: At one end, the junction sequence differs from germline, possibly due to a read error. The genes are TRBV5-1 and TRBJ2-7; no reliable D call. Germline CDR1 reads SGHRS; CDR2 reads YFSETQ. This CDR3 contains 13 residues. The CDR3 DNA is TGCGTCAGCAGCTTGGGTCAAAGCGACGAGCAGTACTTC. Encoded protein: CVSSLGQSDEQYF.